The rows below give T cell receptor beta chains drawn from one sample of a study of T cell responses to AZD1222 COVID-19 vaccine. Generated by immunoSEQ multiplex PCR, the TCRdb table keeps only in-frame clones and is missing some. The repertoire holds over 95,000 clones, with 91% as singletons. This material consisted of peripheral blood, taken on day 0 of AZD1222 vaccination. These receptors originate from an adult in good health. Each CDR3 is given with its conserved first and last residue. D genes are given only for firm matches. Expanded clones get a size class; other rows say once, few or many, or leave the size out.

clone_size	v_call	d_call	j_call	cdr3_nt	cdr3_aa
.	TRBV5-1	TRBD1	TRBJ2-7	TGCGCCAGCAGCGAGGAAACAGGGGGATTCTACGAGCAGTACTTC	CASSEETGGFYEQYF
.	TRBV5-1	.	TRBJ2-1	TGCGCCAGCAGCTTATATCTTGATGAGCAGTTCTTC	CASSLYLDEQFF
.	TRBV2	TRBD1	TRBJ2-3	TGTGCCAGCTCCGGGACAGGCCAAAGCACAGATACGCAGTATTTT	CASSGTGQSTDTQYF
once	TRBV5-4	.	TRBJ2-5	TGTGCCAGCAGCTTGGGAGGGGTGGACGAGACCCAGTACTTC	CASSLGGVDETQYF
.	TRBV5-7	.	TRBJ2-3	TGTGCCAGCAGCTTGCCGCCGCGGCAGCTTAGCACAGATACGCAGTATTTT	CASSLPPRQLSTDTQYF
.	TRBV7-3	.	TRBJ1-4	TGTGCCAGCAGCTTATACTCAGGGGTTTATGAAAAACTGTTTTTT	CASSLYSGVYEKLFF
.	TRBV7-8	.	TRBJ1-3	TGTGCCAGCAGCCCCACAACGAGCTCTGGAAACACCATATATTTT	CASSPTTSSGNTIYF
.	TRBV6-6	.	TRBJ1-3	TGTGCCAGCTCCGGGAGCTCTGGAAACACCATATATTTT	CASSGSSGNTIYF
.	TRBV6-1	TRBD1	TRBJ2-1	TGTGCCAGCAGTGAATGGGGGACAGGGTCCTACAATGAGCAGTTCTTC	CASSEWGTGSYNEQFF
.	TRBV4-1	TRBD1	TRBJ1-6	TGCGCCAGCAGCCAAAGACAGGGGGGTAATTCACCCCTCCACTTT	CASSQRQGGNSPLHF
.	TRBV30	.	TRBJ1-5	TGTGCCTGGAAAGAAGGGGTTTTCAGCAATCAGCCCCAGCATTTT	CAWKEGVFSNQPQHF
.	TRBV3-1/TRBV3-2	.	TRBJ1-1	TGTGCCAGCAGCCAAACAGGACTGATGAACACTGAAGCTTTCTTT	CASSQTGLMNTEAFF
.	TRBV30	TRBD1	TRBJ1-2	TGTGCCGGGACAGGTTCCTCTCGCAACTATGGCTACACCTTC	CAGTGSSRNYGYTF
.	TRBV7-2	.	TRBJ2-1	TGTGCCAGCAGCTCCCGACAAAGTAAGGGTGTCGCGGTCTTC	CASSSRQSKGVAVF
.	TRBV3-1/TRBV3-2	TRBD1	TRBJ1-6	TGTGCCAGCAGCACGTGGACAGGGCAAAATTCACCCCTCCACTTT	CASSTWTGQNSPLHF
.	TRBV7-2	.	TRBJ2-7	TGTGCCAGCAGCTTAGACGCTTCCGGCTACGAGCAGTACTTC	CASSLDASGYEQYF
.	TRBV9	.	TRBJ2-2	TGTGCCAGCAGCGTAGTTTCCCAGCCGCGGACCGGGGAGCTGTTTTTT	CASSVVSQPRTGELFF
.	TRBV28	.	TRBJ2-7	TGTGCCAGCAGTCCCCGGACGAACTACGAGCAGTACTTC	CASSPRTNYEQYF
.	TRBV4-2	TRBD1	TRBJ2-7	TGTGCCAGCAGCCAGGTACGAGACAGGGAGGAGCAGTACTTC	CASSQVRDREEQYF
.	TRBV9	.	TRBJ2-4	TGTGCCAGCAGCGTAGAGGGCGGGCCCAAAAACATTCAGTACTTC	CASSVEGGPKNIQYF
few	TRBV7-6	TRBD1	TRBJ1-2	TGTGCCAGCAGCTTAGCCCACGACAGGGATTCTCCCTATGGCTACACCTTC	CASSLAHDRDSPYGYTF
.	TRBV3-1/TRBV3-2	TRBD2	TRBJ2-5	TGTGCCAGCAGCCGGACTAGCGCGAAAGGTAGAGAGACCCAGTACTTC	CASSRTSAKGRETQYF
few	TRBV30	.	TRBJ2-4	TGTGCCTGGAGGGGGAACTACGAAAACATTCAGTACTTC	CAWRGNYENIQYF
few	TRBV6-2/TRBV6-3	TRBD2	TRBJ2-5	TGTGCCAGCAGTCTACTAGCGGAAAACCAAGAGACCCAGTACTTC	CASSLLAENQETQYF
.	TRBV4-2	.	TRBJ1-2	TGTGCCAGCAGCCAAGAGCGGGTCTATGGCTACACCTTC	CASSQERVYGYTF
.	TRBV9	TRBD2	TRBJ2-7	TGTGCCAGCGGCTTAGCGGGGGGTTACGAGCAGTACTTC	CASGLAGGYEQYF
once	TRBV24-1	TRBD1	TRBJ2-1	TGTGCCACCAGTGCAAGACGACAGGGGGCTTTCAATGAGCAGTTCTTC	CATSARRQGAFNEQFF
.	TRBV9	.	TRBJ1-6	TGTGCCAGCAGCGTTGGTACGGATGGAAATTCACCCCTCCACTTT	CASSVGTDGNSPLHF
.	TRBV6-5	.	TRBJ2-2	TGTGCCAGCATGGACCGGTTCGCCGGGGAGCTGTTTTTT	CASMDRFAGELFF
.	TRBV28	TRBD1	TRBJ2-7	TGTGCCAGCAGTCTCCCATGGACAGGGAAGAGCTCCTACGAGCAGTACTTC	CASSLPWTGKSSYEQYF
.	TRBV14	.	TRBJ2-3	TGTGCCAGCAGCCAGGGTCTTAATACGCAGTATTTT	CASSQGLNTQYF
.	TRBV2	TRBD2	TRBJ2-7	TGTGCCAGCAGTAAGGTCCAGCGGGGGGGATTC	CASSKVQRGGF
once	TRBV5-1	.	TRBJ2-3	TGCGCCAGCAGCTTCGAGTTGGCAGGTAGCACAGATACGCAGTATTTT	CASSFELAGSTDTQYF
.	TRBV7-8	TRBD1	TRBJ1-5	TGTGCCAGCAGCATCCACCGCGGACAGGGTAATCAGCCCCAGCATTTT	CASSIHRGQGNQPQHF
.	TRBV3-1/TRBV3-2	TRBD1	TRBJ2-2	TGTGCCAGCAGCCAAGATTGGATCGACAGGGGGCTCGCCGGGGAGCTGTTTTTT	CASSQDWIDRGLAGELFF
.	TRBV11-2	.	TRBJ2-5	TGTGCCAGCAGCAGGAGCCAAGAGACCCAGTACTTC	CASSRSQETQYF
.	TRBV12-2	.	TRBJ2-5	TGTGCAAGTCGCTTATTGATCCAGGGGGGACAAGAGACCCAGTACTTC	CASRLLIQGGQETQYF
.	TRBV5-1	TRBD1	TRBJ1-2	TGCGCCAGCAGCTCCAGGTCGACAGGGACGGCCAAGTATGGCTACACCTTC	CASSSRSTGTAKYGYTF
.	TRBV7-8	.	TRBJ1-1	TGTGCCAGCAGCTTAGCGCAGCGGGACACTACATTT	CASSLAQRDTTF
.	TRBV5-6	.	TRBJ2-7	TGTGCCAGCTATCCTCAACGGTTAAACTACGAGCAGTACTTC	CASYPQRLNYEQYF
.	TRBV19	TRBD1	TRBJ2-7	TGTGCCAGTAGTCCACAGGGGTACGAGCAGTACTTC	CASSPQGYEQYF